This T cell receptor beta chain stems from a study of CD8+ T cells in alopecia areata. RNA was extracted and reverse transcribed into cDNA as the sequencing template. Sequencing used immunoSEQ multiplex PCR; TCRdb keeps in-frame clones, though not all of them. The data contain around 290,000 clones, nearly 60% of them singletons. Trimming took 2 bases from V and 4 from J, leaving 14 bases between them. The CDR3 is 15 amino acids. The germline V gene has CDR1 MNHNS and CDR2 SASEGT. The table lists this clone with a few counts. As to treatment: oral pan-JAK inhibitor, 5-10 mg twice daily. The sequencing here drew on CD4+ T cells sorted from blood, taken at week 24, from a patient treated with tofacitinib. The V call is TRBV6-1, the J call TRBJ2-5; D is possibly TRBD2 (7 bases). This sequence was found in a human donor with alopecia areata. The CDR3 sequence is CASSERGGAGETQYF. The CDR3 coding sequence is TGTGCCAGCAGTGAAAGGGGGGGCGCGGGAGAGACCCAGTACTTC.